The rows below give T cell receptor beta chains drawn from one sample of a study of T cell responses to AZD1222 COVID-19 vaccine. Profiled with immunoSEQ multiplex PCR; TCRdb holds only in-frame clones, not every one. The data show 85,000 or so clones, approximately 86% seen once. The sample in question was peripheral blood, obtained 28 days after the second AZD1222 dose. The origin of the receptors is an adult who received the AZD1222 COVID-19 vaccine. CDR3s include the opening cysteine and the closing phenylalanine or tryptophan. A D gene is named only where the DNA matches it firmly. The listing skips clone size in some rows; elsewhere it reads once, few, many or a size class.

abundance	v_gene	d_gene	j_gene	CDR3aa	CDR3nt
.	TRBV7-2	.	TRBJ2-2	CASSSPVLGQNTGELFF	TGTGCCAGCAGCTCTCCGGTTCTCGGACAGAACACCGGGGAGCTGTTTTTT
.	TRBV12-3/TRBV12-4	.	TRBJ1-1	CASILRNTEAFF	TGTGCCAGCATCCTGAGGAACACTGAAGCTTTCTTT
.	TRBV11-2	.	TRBJ2-3	CASSSPAISTDTQYF	TGTGCCAGCAGCTCCCCGGCTATTAGCACAGATACGCAGTATTTT
.	TRBV25-1	.	TRBJ2-7	CASTLDGHEQYF	TGTGCCAGCACCCTGGACGGGCACGAGCAGTACTTC
.	TRBV10-2	.	TRBJ2-1	CASSVGDNEQFF	TGCGCCAGCAGTGTGGGGGACAATGAGCAGTTCTTC
.	TRBV7-2	TRBD2	TRBJ2-7	CASSLVSRGGSYEQYF	TGTGCCAGCAGCTTAGTTAGTCGCGGGGGGTCCTACGAGCAGTACTTC
once	TRBV6-5	TRBD1	TRBJ2-7	CASSNQGQGSNEQYF	TGTGCCAGCAGTAACCAGGGACAGGGGAGTAACGAGCAGTACTTC
once	TRBV11-2	.	TRBJ2-4	CASSPHPGPGNIQYF	TGTGCCAGCAGCCCTCACCCGGGGCCGGGAAACATTCAGTACTTC
.	TRBV7-2	.	TRBJ1-5	CASSFNRDYNQPQHF	TGTGCCAGCAGCTTCAACAGAGACTACAATCAGCCCCAGCATTTT
once	TRBV7-9	.	TRBJ1-4	CASSLGQNLGEKLFF	TGTGCCAGCAGCTTAGGGCAGAATCTGGGTGAAAAACTGTTTTTT
.	TRBV30	.	TRBJ1-2	CATGQFYGYTF	TGTGCTACCGGACAGTTCTATGGCTACACCTTC
.	TRBV3-1/TRBV3-2	.	TRBJ2-7	CASSQGMLEQYF	TGTGCCAGCAGCCAAGGTATGCTCGAGCAGTACTTC
.	TRBV9	TRBD1	TRBJ2-3	CASSGRQGRSTDTQYF	TGTGCCAGCAGCGGCAGACAGGGGAGGAGCACAGATACGCAGTATTTT
.	TRBV9	TRBD1	TRBJ2-1	CASSPGQGVNEQFF	TGTGCCAGCAGCCCGGGACAGGGGGTCAATGAGCAGTTCTTC
.	TRBV7-9	.	TRBJ2-7	CASSLAGEQYF	TGTGCCAGCAGCTTAGCGGGCGAGCAGTACTTC
once	TRBV30	TRBD2	TRBJ2-7	CAWTGGRGGHYEQYF	TGTGCCTGGACCGGAGGGCGGGGGGGACACTACGAGCAGTACTTC
.	TRBV3-1/TRBV3-2	.	TRBJ2-7	CASSPRQGLLGEQYF	TGTGCCAGCAGCCCTCGCCAAGGGTTACTCGGCGAGCAGTACTTC
.	TRBV10-3	.	TRBJ2-3	CATTRDPGSDTQYF	TGTGCCACGACCCGGGACCCGGGCTCAGATACGCAGTATTTT
few	TRBV28	.	TRBJ2-7	CASSPGGRTEQYF	TGTGCCAGCAGCCCGGGCGGACGAACCGAGCAGTACTTC
.	TRBV5-1	TRBD2	TRBJ2-7	CASSFPGRAEEQYF	TGCGCCAGCAGCTTTCCCGGGAGGGCTGAGGAGCAGTACTTC
.	TRBV19	TRBD2	TRBJ2-1	CASSPKTSGHNEQFF	TGTGCCAGTAGTCCAAAGACTAGCGGCCACAATGAGCAGTTCTTC
.	TRBV27	.	TRBJ2-7	CASSLKAYYEQYF	TGTGCCAGCAGCCTCAAAGCTTACTACGAGCAGTACTTC
few	TRBV27	TRBD2	TRBJ2-6	CASSLRGLAGRRGANVLTF	TGTGCCAGCAGTCTCAGAGGACTAGCGGGAAGGCGTGGGGCCAACGTCCTGACTTTC
.	TRBV7-7	TRBD2	TRBJ2-5	CASSLRMAIASGSGETQYF	TGTGCTAGCAGCTTAAGGATGGCGATTGCTAGCGGGAGTGGGGAGACCCAGTACTTC
.	TRBV7-2	TRBD1	TRBJ1-5	CASSSGQGQPQHF	TGTGCCAGCAGCTCCGGACAGGGGCAGCCCCAGCATTTT
.	TRBV6-2/TRBV6-3	TRBD2	TRBJ2-1	CASSQRTSGRGEQFF	TGTGCCAGCAGCCAGAGGACTAGCGGGAGGGGGGAGCAGTTCTTC
few	TRBV9	.	TRBJ2-1	CASSLLIGWNEQFF	TGTGCCAGCAGCCTCTTGATAGGGTGGAATGAGCAGTTCTTC
.	TRBV10-1	TRBD1	TRBJ1-5	CASSDRGYQPQHF	TGCGCCAGCAGTGACAGGGGGTATCAGCCCCAGCATTTT
.	TRBV27	.	TRBJ1-5	CASSRGGVGQPQHF	TGTGCCAGCAGCAGGGGAGGGGTGGGTCAGCCCCAGCATTTT
.	TRBV12-3/TRBV12-4	.	TRBJ2-1	CASSSATHSLFF	TGTGCCAGCAGTTCTGCGACTCACAGTTTGTTCTTC
.	TRBV9	.	TRBJ1-3	CASSVGGNGNTIYF	TGTGCCAGCAGCGTGGGAGGAAACGGAAACACCATATATTTT
.	TRBV10-1	.	TRBJ1-2	CASSDQGRNGYTF	TGCGCCAGCAGTGACCAGGGGCGGAATGGCTACACCTTC
few	TRBV7-2	.	TRBJ2-5	CASSLGIETQYF	TGTGCCAGCAGCTTAGGAATCGAGACCCAGTACTTC